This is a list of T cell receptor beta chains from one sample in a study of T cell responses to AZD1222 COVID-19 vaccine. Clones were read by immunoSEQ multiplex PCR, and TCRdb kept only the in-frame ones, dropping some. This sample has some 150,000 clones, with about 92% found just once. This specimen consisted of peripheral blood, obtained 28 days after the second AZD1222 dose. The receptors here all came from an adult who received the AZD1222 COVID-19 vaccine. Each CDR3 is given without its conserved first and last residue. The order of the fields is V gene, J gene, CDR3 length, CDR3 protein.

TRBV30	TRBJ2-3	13	AWRFSGQSTDTQY
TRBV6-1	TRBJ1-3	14	ASSEGNRLAGNTIY
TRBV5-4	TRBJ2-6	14	ASSPIPGPGANVLT
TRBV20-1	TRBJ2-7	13	SASPRRNPNYEQY
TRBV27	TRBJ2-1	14	ASSSPGTGGGNEQF
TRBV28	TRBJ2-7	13	ASNHAGTGVGEQY
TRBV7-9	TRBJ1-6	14	ASSFGWRQNNSPLH
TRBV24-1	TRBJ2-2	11	ATSGQNPGELF
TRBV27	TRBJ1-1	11	ASSLVGSTEAF
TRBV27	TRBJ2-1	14	ASSLFQRRTYNEQF
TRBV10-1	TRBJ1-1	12	ASSAGTDRPEAF
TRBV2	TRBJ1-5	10	ASSEVGQPQH
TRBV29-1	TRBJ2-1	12	SVPGLAGRGEQF
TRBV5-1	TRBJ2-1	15	ASSFGTSGRADNEQF
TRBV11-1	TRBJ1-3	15	ASSLAEFRERRNTIY
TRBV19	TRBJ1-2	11	ASPDRDGLRYT
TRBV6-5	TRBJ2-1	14	ASSYRDRGSYNEQF
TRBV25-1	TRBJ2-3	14	ASSEGWKGVADTQY
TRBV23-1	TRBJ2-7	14	ASSQPNQPHVYEQY
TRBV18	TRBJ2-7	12	ASSPRTEPYEQY
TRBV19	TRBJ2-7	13	ASSPRTSGPYEQY
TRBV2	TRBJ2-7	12	ASQPSVNSYEQY
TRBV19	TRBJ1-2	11	ASTNLGGSENT
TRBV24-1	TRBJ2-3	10	ATRDSTDTQY
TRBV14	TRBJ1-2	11	ASSPGQFYGYT
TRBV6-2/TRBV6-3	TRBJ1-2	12	ASSYYPGDYGYT
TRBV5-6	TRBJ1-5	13	ASSFADGYNQPQH
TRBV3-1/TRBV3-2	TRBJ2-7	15	ASRRSGTSGVSYEQY
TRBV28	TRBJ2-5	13	ASSLTVAGQETQY
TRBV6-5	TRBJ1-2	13	ASRLTGATNYGYT
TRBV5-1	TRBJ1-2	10	PSSSTHYGYT
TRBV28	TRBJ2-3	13	ASSPTGKLVDTQY
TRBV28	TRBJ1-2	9	AIGRDYGYT
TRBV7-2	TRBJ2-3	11	ATAKTSTDTQY
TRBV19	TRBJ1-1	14	ASSISLGRGNTEAF
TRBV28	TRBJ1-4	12	ASNREPRNEKLF
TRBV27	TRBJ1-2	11	ASSGRGSRGYT
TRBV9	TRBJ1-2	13	ASSVSGGPYYGYT
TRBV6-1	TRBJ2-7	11	ASSDQGGYEQY
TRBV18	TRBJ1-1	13	ASSPIDRRNTEAF
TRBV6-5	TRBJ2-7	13	ASRTGTGTAYEQY
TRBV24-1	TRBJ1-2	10	ATSDLHDGYT
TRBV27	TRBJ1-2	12	ASSFTLGGNGYT
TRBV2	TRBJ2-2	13	ASSDLGGYTGELF
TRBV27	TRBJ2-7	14	ASSRHRDRDPYEQY
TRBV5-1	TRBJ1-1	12	ASSLPIGNTEAF
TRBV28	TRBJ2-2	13	ASSARDRNTGELF
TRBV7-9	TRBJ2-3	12	ASSSPSGTDTQY
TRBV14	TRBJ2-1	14	ASRTLAGGRHIEQF
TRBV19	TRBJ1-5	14	ASSSTGGYSNQPQH
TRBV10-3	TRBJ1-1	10	AISDRNTEAF
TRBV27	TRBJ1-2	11	ASRRSTGYGYT
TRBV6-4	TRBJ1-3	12	ASSKGYSGNTIY